This note documents a single TCR beta chain sequence. Antigen specificity is unknown. In germline, CDR1 is MDHEN, CDR2 SYDVKM. The CDR3 spans 12 residues. Trimming removed 1 base at V and 5 bases at J, with 3 bases between. The sample comes from a study of T cell responses to AZD1222 COVID-19 vaccine. Notes on the study in general: Vaccine-associated CD4 TCRs ranged over spike, dominating at 160-218 and 743-854. Clonal diversity was possibly underestimated; the donors were predominantly white British and more often female.

Clones were sequenced by immunoSEQ multiplex PCR, and TCRdb holds only the in-frame ones, with some missing. The data contain under 150,000 clones, around 90% of them seen just once; the ten biggest clones take up 2.5% to 3%. The sample consisted of peripheral blood, taken on day 0 of MenACWY control vaccination. The source is an adult in good health. The V and J genes are TRBV28 and TRBJ1-5, with D unresolved. The CDR3 protein is CASSLSDQPQHF. The CDR3 DNA follows: TGTGCCAGCAGTTTATCTGATCAGCCCCAGCATTTT.